Detailed here is one TCR beta chain. Its antigen is unidentified. Its ends do not fully match the called genes, so a read error is possible. The sample originates from a study of identical twins' blood T cells. Notes on the study in general: Abundant TCRbeta CDR3s overlapped more between twins than with unrelated donors. Even for out-of-frame TCRbeta, twins reportedly shared V gene usage much more than unrelated donors. Twins shared about as many clonotypes as their cloneset sizes predicted.

CDR1 is SGHTA and CDR2 is FQGNSA in the germline V gene. The CDR3 covers 14 residues. Donors were six healthy women in three monozygous twin pairs. Each CDR3 protein gets one entry after TCRdb re-called the 5' RACE reads with MiXCR. The data show hundreds of thousands of distinct CDR3 sequences, with about 28% seen just once and around 5.6% held by the top ten. V is TRBV7-2 and J is TRBJ1-4; the D gene is possibly TRBD1 (6 bases). The material sequenced was PBMCs. This TCR was recovered from a woman aged 18 to 49 in good health. The CDR3 DNA is TGTGCCAACAGCTCCCTGGACAGAAATGAAAAACTGTTTTTT. Protein: CANSSLDRNEKLFF.